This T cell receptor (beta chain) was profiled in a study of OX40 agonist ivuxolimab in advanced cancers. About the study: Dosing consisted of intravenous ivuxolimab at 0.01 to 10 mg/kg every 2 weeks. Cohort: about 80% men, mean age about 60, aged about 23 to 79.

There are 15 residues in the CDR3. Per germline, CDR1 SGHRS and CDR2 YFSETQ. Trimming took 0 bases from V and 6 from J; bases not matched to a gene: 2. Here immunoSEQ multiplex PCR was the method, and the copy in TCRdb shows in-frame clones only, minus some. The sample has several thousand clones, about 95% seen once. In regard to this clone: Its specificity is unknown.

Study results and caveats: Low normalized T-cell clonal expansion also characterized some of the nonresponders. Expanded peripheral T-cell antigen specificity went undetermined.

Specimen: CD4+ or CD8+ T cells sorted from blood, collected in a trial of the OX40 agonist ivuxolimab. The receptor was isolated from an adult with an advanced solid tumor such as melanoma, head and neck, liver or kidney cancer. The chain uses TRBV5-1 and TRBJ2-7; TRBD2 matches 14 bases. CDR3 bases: TGCGCCAGCAGCTTGGGGACTAGCGGGAGGCCCGAGCAGTACTTC. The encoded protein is CASSLGTSGRPEQYF.